What follows are 27 T cell receptor beta chains derived from one specimen sequenced in a study of cytomegalovirus exposure and HLA in healthy donors (dated by TCRdb to between 2016 and 2019). Libraries came from the immunoSEQ multiplex PCR assay. A mixture of 60 forward primers for TCR Vbeta segments and 13 reverse primers for TCR Jbeta segments was used in the multiplex PCR. Here the immuneACCESS table is served through TCRdb, limited to in-frame sequences with V and J called. Missing clones are a known gap in these copies; in checked studies unresolved V genes cover under half, and the rest lacks a known reason. The sample table contains 100,000 or so clones; only one count was recorded for over 75% of them. Of the sample, approximately 2% falls within the top ten clones. Input material: PBMCs. The receptors were sampled from a man aged 18 to 29 in good health and CMV-seronegative.

The chain is built from TRBV2 and TRBJ2-1; D might be TRBD1 (5 bases). Trimming stripped 4 bases from V and 0 bases from J, with 10 bases between. Germline V gene sequence: CDR1 SNHLY, CDR2 FYNNEI. The CDR3 is made up of 15 amino acids. CDR3 sequence reads: CASSVRQRSYNEQFF. CDR3 in DNA: TGTGCCAGCAGTGTCCGACAGCGCTCCTACAATGAGCAGTTCTTC.

V and J are TRBV18 and TRBJ2-5; 7 bases are shared with TRBD1. Germline CDR1 KGHSH, CDR2 LQKENI. This CDR3 has 14 amino acids. J gave up 6 bases and V 2 bases, and 6 bases lay outside the gene matches. DNA of the CDR3: TGTGCCAGCTCACCAGCGACAGGGTGGAAGACCCAGTACTTC. Protein product: CASSPATGWKTQYF.

The chain is built from TRBV5-6 and TRBJ2-7, with 7 positions matching TRBD1. This CDR3 is built from 14 residues. J lost 5 bases, V lost 0 bases, and 5 bases had no gene match. CDR1 SGHDT and CDR2 YYEEEE come from the germline V gene. The CDR3 loop is CASSLGQGVHEQYF. As DNA, the CDR3 is TGTGCCAGCAGCTTGGGACAGGGTGTCCACGAGCAGTACTTC. The full variable domain, rest sourced from reference TRBV5-6 and TRBJ2-7, is DAGVTQSPTHLIKTRGQQVTLRCSPKSGHDTVSWYQQALGQGPQFIFQYYEEEERQRGNFPDRFSGHQFPNYSSELNVNALLLGDSALYLCASSLGQGVHEQYFGPGTRLTVT.

The chain combines TRBV6-5 with TRBJ1-4; D not certain. The V end lost 5 bases, the J end lost 6 bases, and 13 bases lay between the germline ends. From germline, CDR1 is MNHEY and CDR2 SVGAGI. The length of the CDR3 is 14 residues. The CDR3 loop is CASSGQMYYEKLFF. The CDR3 bases are TGTGCCAGCAGTGGCCAAATGTATTATGAAAAACTGTTTTTT.

This clone was counted between two and nine times. The chain employs TRBV4-1 and TRBJ2-7; TRBD1 aligns across 7 bases. V dropped 8 bases and J dropped 5; count of bases not matched to a gene: 9. The CDR3 extends over 13 amino acids. Germline V gives CDR1 MGHRA, CDR2 YSYEKL. The chain's CDR3 is CASALSTGDEQYF. CDR3 nucleotide sequence: TGCGCCAGCGCTCTTAGTACAGGGGACGAGCAGTACTTC.

This clone was seen a few times. The CDR3: CASSIEGTGVGWTEAFF. CDR3 nucleotide sequence: TGTGCCAGTAGTATAGAGGGTACCGGGGTGGGGTGGACTGAAGCTTTCTTT. The gene calls are TRBV19 and TRBJ1-1; D not resolved. The CDR3 is 17 amino acids. V was clipped by 0 bases and J by 5 bases, with 19 bases between them. The V gene's germline CDR1 is LNHDA and CDR2 SQIVND (reference sequence).

V is TRBV7-9 and J is TRBJ2-7; tentatively, D is TRBD1 (6 bases). Germline loops: CDR1 SEHNR, CDR2 FQNEAQ (reference sequence). V lost 0 bases, J lost 2 bases, and 11 bases lay in between. CDR3 size: 15 residues. The CDR3 DNA is TGTGCCAGCAGCTTAGCTGAGACAGGACCCTACGAGCAGTACTTC. Translation gives CASSLAETGPYEQYF.

This clone appeared a single time. The CDR3 sequence is CASSPPTSGGLGAQYF. For the CDR3, the DNA is TGTGCCAGCTCACCACCAACTAGCGGGGGCCTTGGGGCGCAGTATTTT. The chain combines TRBV18 with TRBJ2-3; 11 nucleotides match TRBD2. Germline V gives CDR1 KGHSH, CDR2 LQKENI. The CDR3 runs 16 residues. The V segment lost 0 bases and the J segment 10 bases; nucleotides outside the gene matches: 9.

Points on this clone: Its ends do not fully match the called genes, so a read error is possible. The chain employs TRBV7-9 and TRBJ2-1, with TRBD2 matching 15 bases. This CDR3 has 17 amino acids. Looked up from germline, CDR1 is SEHNR and CDR2 is FQNEAQ (reference sequence). The CDR3 here is CSSSPGTSGGPHNEQFF. In nucleotides, the CDR3 is TGTTCCAGCAGCCCTGGGACTAGCGGGGGGCCCCACAATGAGCAGTTCTTC.

Here the CDR3 reads CASSSIGGTGELFF. The CDR3, as DNA: TGTGCCAGCAGCTCAATTGGCGGAACCGGGGAGCTGTTTTTT. This chain connects TRBV5-4 to TRBJ2-2; no reliable D call. This CDR3 has 14 amino acids. Trimming cost V 3 bases and J 5 bases, with 11 bases left between them. Germline V lookup: CDR1 SGHNT, CDR2 YYREEE (reference sequence). Based on the CDR3 plus reference TRBV5-4 and TRBJ2-2, the full variable domain is ETGVTQSPTHLIKTRGQQVTLRCSSQSGHNTVSWYQQALGQGPQFIFQYYREEENGRGNFPPRFSGLQFPNYSSELNVNALELDDSALYLCASSSIGGTGELFFGEGSRLTVL.

This clone was seen a handful of times. This chain links TRBV2 with TRBJ2-2; 8 nucleotides align to TRBD1. Trimming cost V 4 bases and J 7 bases; bases outside gene matches: 8. The V gene's germline CDR1 is SNHLY and CDR2 FYNNEI. There are 15 residues in the CDR3. CDR3 in DNA: TGTGCCAGCAGTGTGACCCCAGGGGGCAGCGGGGAGCTGTTTTTT. It encodes CASSVTPGGSGELFF.

This chain joins TRBV11-2 and TRBJ1-6, with TRBD1 matching over 9 bases. Germline V gives CDR1 SGHAT, CDR2 FQNNGV. Germline trimming cut 2 bases from V and 3 bases from J; bases unmatched to any gene: 2. The length of the CDR3 is 16 residues. CDR3: CASSLLDRGYNSPLHF. The CDR3 bases are TGTGCCAGCAGCTTATTGGACAGGGGCTATAATTCACCCCTCCACTTT.

The gene calls are TRBV5-1 and TRBJ1-5; no clear D gene. V lost 0 bases and J lost 1, with 8 bases in between. Germline V gene lookup returns CDR1 SGHRS and CDR2 YFSETQ. The CDR3 is made up of 15 amino acids. CDR3 nucleotides: TGCGCCAGCAGCTTGGGGTCGGGGAGCAATCAGCCCCAGCATTTT. Translated, it gives CASSLGSGSNQPQHF. The variable domain in full, completed from reference TRBV5-1 and TRBJ1-5, reads KAGVTQTPRYLIKTRGQQVTLSCSPISGHRSVSWYQQTPGQGLQFLFEYFSETQRNKGNFPGRFSGRQFSNSRSEMNVSTLELGDSALYLCASSLGSGSNQPQHFGDGTRLSIL.

The V gene is TRBV9, the J gene TRBJ2-3; D unclear. The V gene lost 0 bases and the J gene lost 4 bases, with 15 bases spanning the gap. This CDR3 has 16 amino acids. Germline CDR1 SGDLS, CDR2 YYNGEE. In DNA form, the CDR3 reads TGTGCCAGCAGCGTAGAGTCATCCCTAACCCCAGATACGCAGTATTTT. The encoded protein is CASSVESSLTPDTQYF.

The chain employs TRBV5-1 and TRBJ1-5; TRBD1 agrees at 11 bases. Germline trimming cut 4 bases from V and 6 bases from J; bases unmatched to any gene: 6. Germline loops: CDR1 SGHRS, CDR2 YFSETQ. The CDR3 sequence is 15 residues long. The CDR3 loop is CASSLRTGGGQPQHF. CDR3 in DNA: TGCGCCAGCAGCCTCCGGACAGGGGGCGGTCAGCCCCAGCATTTT.

The V and J genes are TRBV7-2 and TRBJ2-1, with 14 bases fitting TRBD2. The CDR3 runs to 16 residues. V was clipped by 4 bases and J by 7 bases; unmatched bases: 6. Germline V lookup: CDR1 SGHTA, CDR2 FQGNSA. For the CDR3, the DNA is TGTGCCAGCAGCTACCCGGGACTAGCGGGGGTGAATGAGCAGTTCTTC. Translated, it gives CASSYPGLAGVNEQFF.

This clone occurred a few times. The rearrangement uses TRBV5-1 and TRBJ1-6; D remains unclear. CDR1 and CDR2 (germline): SGHRS, YFSETQ. The CDR3 is 16 residues long. The V end lost 4 bases, the J end lost 10 bases, and 21 bases lay between the germline ends. This CDR3 is CASSRPGPSGGSPLHF. CDR3 nucleotide sequence: TGCGCCAGCAGCCGGCCCGGACCGAGCGGAGGATCACCCCTCCACTTT.

This clone was detected only a few times. V gene TRBV6-5 combines with J gene TRBJ2-7; tentatively, D is TRBD2 (7 bases). The length of the CDR3 is 12 residues. Trimming pared 6 bases from V and 6 bases from J, leaving 12 bases between. Germline V gives CDR1 MNHEY, CDR2 SVGAGI. The CDR3 region is CASSLRGGEQYF. The CDR3 DNA is TGTGCCAGCAGCCTAAGGGGGGGCGAGCAGTACTTC.

The chain joins TRBV27 to TRBJ2-2, with D maybe TRBD2 (5 bases). This CDR3 region has 14 residues. Trimming cost V 3 bases and J 1 base, with 6 bases left between them. Germline assignment: CDR1 MNHEY and CDR2 SMNVEV (reference sequence). CDR3 in amino acids: CASSFGGNTGELFF. As DNA, the CDR3 is TGTGCCAGCAGTTTTGGAGGGAACACCGGGGAGCTGTTTTTT.

This clone was counted a few times. J is TRBJ2-6 and V is TRBV5-1, with 8 bases fitting TRBD1. CDR1 and CDR2 from the germline V gene are SGHRS and YFSETQ. V gave up 3 bases and J gave up 1 base; unmatched junction bases: 3. The CDR3 is 16 residues long. The CDR3, as DNA: TGCGCCAGCAGCTCGGACAGGGCTTCTGGGGCCAACGTCCTGACTTTC. Translated, it gives CASSSDRASGANVLTF.

The chain joins TRBV7-9 to TRBJ2-2, with 7 bases that match TRBD1. This CDR3 has 15 residues. Germline values: CDR1 SEHNR, CDR2 FQNEAQ (reference sequence). V trimming: 6 bases; J trimming: 0 bases; junction bases outside the gene matches: 4. The chain's CDR3 is CASRATGSNTGELFF. DNA for the CDR3: TGTGCCAGCAGGGCGACAGGGTCGAACACCGGGGAGCTGTTTTTT.

The chain couples TRBV5-1 to TRBJ1-1, with 7 positions matching TRBD1. After removal of 3 bases from V and 3 bases from J, the junction contained 5 bases not matched to a gene. Germline V gives CDR1 SGHRS, CDR2 YFSETQ. The CDR3 totals 14 residues. CDR3 loop: CASSSPGQHTEAFF. The CDR3 bases are TGCGCCAGCAGCTCTCCGGGACAGCACACTGAAGCTTTCTTT.

The genes are TRBV11-2 and TRBJ1-2; TRBD1 aligns across 7 bases. Germline V CDR1 and CDR2: SGHAT, FQNNGV. V lost 5 bases to trimming and J lost 1 base; unmatched junction nucleotides: 10. There are 16 residues in the CDR3. This chain's CDR3 is CASSATPGTDNYGYTF. The CDR3 region has the DNA TGTGCCAGCAGCGCGACTCCCGGGACAGATAACTATGGCTACACCTTC. Full variable domain (rest looked up from reference TRBV11-2 and TRBJ1-2): EAGVAQSPRYKIIEKRQSVAFWCNPISGHATLYWYQQILGQGPKLLIQFQNNGVVDDSQLPKDRFSAERLKGVDSTLKIQPAKLEDSAVYLCASSATPGTDNYGYTFGSGTRLTVV.

V usage is TRBV7-3 and J usage is TRBJ1-1; 7 bases align to TRBD1. With 1 base clipped from V and 2 bases from J, the junction kept 4 bases outside the gene matches. CDR3 size: 15 residues. Germline V gene sequence: CDR1 SGHTA, CDR2 FQGTGA. This chain's CDR3 is CASSLMTGLNTEAFF. The CDR3 DNA is TGTGCCAGCAGCTTAATGACAGGGCTCAACACTGAAGCTTTCTTT.

The chain carries TRBV7-9 and TRBJ2-3; D gene uncertain. Trimming removed 4 bases at V and 4 bases at J, with 12 bases between. The V gene's germline CDR1 is SEHNR and CDR2 FQNEAQ (reference sequence). The CDR3 runs 14 residues. Written as DNA, the CDR3 is TGTGCCAGCAGCTCCTTTGGCCTGGCAGATACGCAGTATTTT. Its translation: CASSSFGLADTQYF.

The chain joins TRBV19 to TRBJ1-1, with 12 bases aligning to TRBD1. Unmatched junction bases numbered 4, after V lost 5 bases and J lost 6 bases. This CDR3 contains 14 residues. Germline V gene sequence: CDR1 LNHDA, CDR2 SQIVND (reference sequence). This chain's CDR3 is CASSWDRGLPEAFF. CDR3 nucleotides: TGTGCCAGTAGTTGGGACAGGGGGCTTCCTGAAGCTTTCTTT.

This clone was seen more than once but under ten times. The chain recombines TRBV6-5 with TRBJ1-3; D remains unclear. V dropped 9 bases and J dropped 0 bases, with 15 bases sitting between them. Germline V gene lookup returns CDR1 MNHEY and CDR2 SVGAGI. The CDR3 runs 15 residues. Here the CDR3 DNA reads TGTGCCAGTACGACTGAATTGGCCTCTGGAAACACCATATATTTT. Translation gives CASTTELASGNTIYF.